This T cell receptor (beta chain) was retrieved from a study of T cell repertoires in cytomegalovirus infection. Study overall: Both CMV infection and a matching HLA type were indicated by public TCR beta signatures. General study points: Summed frequency of public TCR beta families distinguished CMV carriers with the relevant HLA. HLA-C-restricted CMV-specific TCR beta clonotypes prevailed in the ex vivo response.

This clonotype was observed a handful of times. Its target is unknown. One entry per CDR3 protein, called by TCRdb with MiXCR from the reads. The table has 300,000 to 400,000 distinct CDR3 sequences, 18% seen once. This TCR came from a human donor in good health (CMV status not recorded). Some clones in this sample may be carry-over from other donors' samples. Sequenced input: PBMCs.

The CDR3, as DNA: TGCGCCAGCAGCCAAGGGGCCGCCAGAGCCCAGAACACCGGGGAGCTGTTTTTT. Encoded protein: CASSQGAARAQNTGELFF. J is TRBJ2-2 and V is TRBV4-3; no clear D gene. V was trimmed by 1 base and J by 1 base, leaving 16 bases between them. The length of the CDR3 is 18 residues. Germline V gene data show CDR1 as LGHNA and CDR2 as YSLEER.